Each of the 8 T cell receptor beta chains below was sequenced from the same sample in a study of shared clonotypes between healthy human individuals (dated by TCRdb to about 2020). Libraries were prepared through the immunoSEQ multiplex PCR assay. The source is immuneACCESS, and TCRdb retained only in-frame sequences with V and J called. Part of the clones is not carried over; for the studies checked, unresolved V genes explain less than half of this, and the remainder is unexplained. The table for this sample lists roughly 2.5 million clones; roughly 92% of them were counted only once. In total, the top ten clones hold 0.14% of the sample. The material sequenced was naive CD4+ T cells sorted from blood. The sample's cell subset or site label, in plain terms: CD45RA+ positively selected. The receptors stem from a man aged 18-30 years in good health.

The chain combines TRBV10-3 with TRBJ1-1, with D possibly TRBD1 on 5 matching bases. V lost 0 bases and J lost 9, with 17 bases in between. The CDR3 consists of 15 residues. Germline V gene lookup returns CDR1 ENHRY and CDR2 SYGVKD. The CDR3 reads CAISESSGATAKAFF. CDR3 DNA: TGTGCCATCAGTGAGTCGAGTGGGGCTACCGCGAAAGCTTTCTTT.

This sequence joins TRBV2 and TRBJ1-1; no clear D. The V end was cut by 2 bases, the J end by 6 bases, with 10 bases between. From germline, CDR1 is SNHLY and CDR2 FYNNEI. The CDR3 covers 13 residues. This chain's CDR3 is CASSEIGSPEAFF. The DNA of the CDR3 is TGTGCCAGCAGTGAAATTGGCTCCCCTGAAGCTTTCTTT.

V gene TRBV2 combines with J gene TRBJ2-1, with 8 bases fitting TRBD2. J was trimmed by 4 bases and V by 1 base; bases with no gene match: 6. The CDR3 runs to 16 residues. Germline lookup yields CDR1 SNHLY and CDR2 FYNNEI. CDR3 region: CASSEEAGAVYNEQFF. In DNA, the CDR3 is TGTGCCAGCAGTGAAGAAGCGGGAGCCGTTTACAATGAGCAGTTCTTC. Filled out from reference TRBV2 and TRBJ2-1, the complete variable domain reads EPEVTQTPSHQVTQMGQEVILRCVPISNHLYFYWYRQILGQKVEFLVSFYNNEISEKSEIFDDQFSVERPDGSNFTLKIRSTKLEDSAMYFCASSEEAGAVYNEQFFGPGTRLTVL.

The chain couples TRBV5-4 to TRBJ1-1; D uncertain. Germline lookup yields CDR1 SGHNT and CDR2 YYREEE (reference sequence). Trimming took off 3 bases at V and 5 bases at J, with 14 bases between the two ends. The CDR3 spans 14 residues. CDR3 amino acids: CASSYTAPGTEAFF. In DNA, the CDR3 is TGTGCCAGCAGCTATACAGCCCCGGGGACTGAAGCTTTCTTT. Complete variable domain (other parts from reference TRBV5-4 and TRBJ1-1): ETGVTQSPTHLIKTRGQQVTLRCSSQSGHNTVSWYQQALGQGPQFIFQYYREEENGRGNFPPRFSGLQFPNYSSELNVNALELDDSALYLCASSYTAPGTEAFFGQGTRLTVV.

This clone was counted only a few times. The V call is TRBV5-1, the J call TRBJ2-1; possibly TRBD2 for D (5 bases). Trimming took off 4 bases at V and 9 bases at J, with 11 bases between the two ends. The V gene's germline CDR1 is SGHRS and CDR2 YFSETQ. The CDR3 is 12 residues long. For the CDR3, the DNA is TGCGCCAGCAGCCCTCCCGCGGGTGAGCAGTTCTTC. This translates into CASSPPAGEQFF.

The chain couples TRBV10-3 to TRBJ2-2; the D gene is possibly TRBD2 (6 bases). The CDR3 runs 13 residues. In germline, CDR1 is ENHRY, CDR2 SYGVKD. Trimming left V 10 bases short and J 7 bases short, with 16 bases between. The CDR3 DNA sequence: TGTGCCAGCAGGGAGGTTAAGGGCGGGGAGCTGTTTTTT. As protein: CASREVKGGELFF.

The chain uses TRBV5-1 and TRBJ2-1; TRBD2 agrees at 12 bases. CDR1 is SGHRS, CDR2 YFSETQ, per germline. The CDR3 covers 21 residues. Unmatched junction bases numbered 19, after V lost 1 base and J lost 5 bases. The CDR3 protein is CASSLNPRWGQTSGGDNEQFF. The CDR3 region has the DNA TGCGCCAGCAGCTTGAATCCTCGGTGGGGACAGACTAGCGGGGGAGACAATGAGCAGTTCTTC.

This chain connects TRBV7-2 to TRBJ2-1, with 12 bases that match TRBD2. The CDR3 extends over 17 amino acids. V shed 5 bases and J 7 bases; nucleotides not matched to a gene: 12. Germline CDR1 reads SGHTA; CDR2 reads FQGNSA. Here the CDR3 DNA reads TGTGCCAGCAGCCCTTATAAGGCTAGCGGGAGGGGGAATGAGCAGTTCTTC. Residues: CASSPYKASGRGNEQFF.